This is a list of T cell receptor beta chains from one sample in a study of early T cells in non-severe SARS-CoV-2 infection. MiXCR, applied by TCRdb to the 5' RACE reads, yields one record per CDR3 protein. Counted here are roughly 20,000 distinct CDR3 sequences, 5.7% occurring once; the ten biggest clones make up roughly 15%. The material was whole blood, obtained at baseline. The receptors derive from an adult who was a healthcare worker with PCR-confirmed SARS-CoV-2 infection or an uninfected control (not recorded which). CDR3s include the opening cysteine and the closing phenylalanine or tryptophan. The D gene is left open where the match is weak. Size values are once, few and many counts, or a class for expanded clones, and some rows have none.

CDR3 DNA: TGTGCCAGCAGCTTAGCAGAGACCCAGTACTTC
CDR3 protein: CASSLAETQYF
V gene: TRBV7-2
J gene: TRBJ2-5
D gene: NA
clone size: many

CDR3 DNA: TGTGCCAGCAGGGGGGACATCTCACAAGAGTACTTC
CDR3 protein: CASRGDISQEYF
V gene: TRBV12-3/TRBV12-4
J gene: TRBJ2-7
D gene: NA
clone size: NA

CDR3 DNA: TGTGCCATCAGCCCAACAGGGGGTGACTCCTACAATGAGCAGTTCTTC
CDR3 protein: CAISPTGGDSYNEQFF
V gene: TRBV10-3
J gene: TRBJ2-1
D gene: TRBD1
clone size: few

CDR3 DNA: TGTGCCAGCAGCGGGCACCCAACAGGACTAGCGGGGTCCACAGATACGCAGTATTTT
CDR3 protein: CASSGHPTGLAGSTDTQYF
V gene: TRBV9
J gene: TRBJ2-3
D gene: TRBD2
clone size: few

CDR3 DNA: TGCAGTGCTAGAGACGGACTAGCGAACTCCTACGAGCAGTACTTC
CDR3 protein: CSARDGLANSYEQYF
V gene: TRBV20-1
J gene: TRBJ2-7
D gene: TRBD2
clone size: many

CDR3 DNA: TGTGCCAGCAGCCCCTCTACAGGGGCCTTGAACACTGAAGCTTTCTTT
CDR3 protein: CASSPSTGALNTEAFF
V gene: TRBV3-1
J gene: TRBJ1-1
D gene: TRBD1
clone size: medium-sized

CDR3 DNA: TGCAGCGTTGTCGCTCCCCCTGATGAAGCTTTCTTT
CDR3 protein: CSVVAPPDEAFF
V gene: TRBV29-1
J gene: TRBJ1-1
D gene: NA
clone size: many

CDR3 DNA: TGTGCCAGCAGCTTGAGCGGGGCGGAGACCCAGTACTTC
CDR3 protein: CASSLSGAETQYF
V gene: TRBV11-3
J gene: TRBJ2-5
D gene: TRBD2
clone size: many

CDR3 DNA: TGTGCCAGCAGCTCGATGCGGGGGGGCGAGACCCAGTACTTC
CDR3 protein: CASSSMRGGETQYF
V gene: TRBV7-2
J gene: TRBJ2-5
D gene: TRBD2
clone size: medium-sized

CDR3 DNA: TGTGCCAGCTCACCAAACAGGGGGCTTGATACGCAGTATTTT
CDR3 protein: CASSPNRGLDTQYF
V gene: TRBV18
J gene: TRBJ2-3
D gene: TRBD1
clone size: NA

CDR3 DNA: TGCAGTGCTAGAGACGGGCAGCACTTGGAAGCTTTCTTT
CDR3 protein: CSARDGQHLEAFF
V gene: TRBV20-1
J gene: TRBJ1-1
D gene: NA
clone size: NA

CDR3 DNA: TGTGCCAGCAGCTTAATGGGGGAGAGCTCCTACGAGCAGTACTTC
CDR3 protein: CASSLMGESSYEQYF
V gene: TRBV7-2
J gene: TRBJ2-7
D gene: NA
clone size: many

CDR3 DNA: TGCAGTGCTAGGGGACTAGGCCAAGGAGCCTACGAGCAGTACTTC
CDR3 protein: CSARGLGQGAYEQYF
V gene: TRBV20-1
J gene: TRBJ2-7
D gene: TRBD2
clone size: many

CDR3 DNA: TGTGCCAGCAGCGGGACTAGCGGGGGGAACGAGCAGTACTTC
CDR3 protein: CASSGTSGGNEQYF
V gene: TRBV14
J gene: TRBJ2-7
D gene: TRBD2
clone size: few

CDR3 DNA: TGTGCCAGCGTTTCCCAGACAGGTGCAGCTTTCTTT
CDR3 protein: CASVSQTGAAFF
V gene: TRBV3-1
J gene: TRBJ1-1
D gene: NA
clone size: many

CDR3 DNA: TGTGCCAGCAGCTTAGATGCGGGGGCTTCCGGGGAGCTGTTTTTT
CDR3 protein: CASSLDAGASGELFF
V gene: TRBV7-2
J gene: TRBJ2-2
D gene: NA
clone size: NA

CDR3 DNA: TGTGCCAGCAGCCAAGATTGGGGACAGGGAACTGAAGCTTTCTTT
CDR3 protein: CASSQDWGQGTEAFF
V gene: TRBV3-1
J gene: TRBJ1-1
D gene: TRBD1
clone size: few

CDR3 DNA: TGTGCCAGTAGTAGTCCCGGACAGAGTAATCAGCCCCAGCATTTT
CDR3 protein: CASSSPGQSNQPQHF
V gene: TRBV19
J gene: TRBJ1-5
D gene: NA
clone size: many

CDR3 DNA: TGTGCCAGCAGCGTCAGCGATACGCAGTATTTT
CDR3 protein: CASSVSDTQYF
V gene: TRBV13
J gene: TRBJ2-3
D gene: NA
clone size: few

CDR3 DNA: TGTGCCAGCAGTGTCGACGCCTCCAATTCACCCCTCCACTTT
CDR3 protein: CASSVDASNSPLHF
V gene: TRBV9
J gene: TRBJ1-6
D gene: NA
clone size: medium-sized

CDR3 DNA: TGTGCCAGCAGCTTGTACGGACTGACTAGCGAAACTACAGATACGCAGTATTTT
CDR3 protein: CASSLYGLTSETTDTQYF
V gene: TRBV5-4
J gene: TRBJ2-3
D gene: TRBD2
clone size: few

CDR3 DNA: TGCAGTGCTAGGCGACTAGCGGGGTCCTACAATGAGCAGTTCTTC
CDR3 protein: CSARRLAGSYNEQFF
V gene: TRBV20-1
J gene: TRBJ2-1
D gene: TRBD2
clone size: NA

CDR3 DNA: TGTGCCAGCAGCCCTCGGGGGGGGAGTGCCCTCCACTTT
CDR3 protein: CASSPRGGSALHF
V gene: TRBV7-9
J gene: TRBJ1-6
D gene: NA
clone size: many

CDR3 DNA: TGTGCCAGCAGCTTGGACAGAGGAGGTGAGCAGTTCTTC
CDR3 protein: CASSLDRGGEQFF
V gene: TRBV7-6
J gene: TRBJ2-1
D gene: NA
clone size: medium-sized

CDR3 DNA: TGTGCCAGCAGCCAGCGGATCCGGAGCACCGGGGAGCTGTTTTTT
CDR3 protein: CASSQRIRSTGELFF
V gene: TRBV14
J gene: TRBJ2-2
D gene: NA
clone size: NA

CDR3 DNA: TGTGCCAGCCGCCAGGGGCAGCCTGGCTATGGCTACACCTTC
CDR3 protein: CASRQGQPGYGYTF
V gene: TRBV2
J gene: TRBJ1-2
D gene: NA
clone size: NA

CDR3 DNA: TGTGCCAGCAGTTTAGGGGGCGAAGAGACCCAGTACTTC
CDR3 protein: CASSLGGEETQYF
V gene: TRBV12-3/TRBV12-4
J gene: TRBJ2-5
D gene: NA
clone size: many

CDR3 DNA: TGTGCCAGCAGTTCCCGGACTAGCGCAGATACGCAGTATTTT
CDR3 protein: CASSSRTSADTQYF
V gene: TRBV12-3/TRBV12-4
J gene: TRBJ2-3
D gene: TRBD2
clone size: many

CDR3 DNA: TGTGCCAGCTCACCGGACGGGATTCCGTACGAGCAGTACTTC
CDR3 protein: CASSPDGIPYEQYF
V gene: TRBV18
J gene: TRBJ2-7
D gene: NA
clone size: many

CDR3 DNA: TGTGCCTCCTCTCCCACGGGCAGGGTGACCCAGTACTTC
CDR3 protein: CASSPTGRVTQYF
V gene: TRBV2
J gene: TRBJ2-5
D gene: NA
clone size: many

CDR3 DNA: TGTGCCAGCAGTTTTGCACCGGACCACGAGCAGTACTTC
CDR3 protein: CASSFAPDHEQYF
V gene: TRBV12-3/TRBV12-4
J gene: TRBJ2-7
D gene: NA
clone size: many

CDR3 DNA: TGCAGTGCTAGCCCGGACAGGGGAGGCGTGGCAGATACGCAGTATTTT
CDR3 protein: CSASPDRGGVADTQYF
V gene: TRBV20-1
J gene: TRBJ2-3
D gene: TRBD1
clone size: NA

CDR3 DNA: TGTGCCAGCAGCTTCACGGGGGGGATGGTAGATACGCAGTATTTT
CDR3 protein: CASSFTGGMVDTQYF
V gene: TRBV7-8
J gene: TRBJ2-3
D gene: TRBD2
clone size: many

CDR3 DNA: TGTGCCAGCAGCGGACCACAGGGGTACAATGAGCAGTTCTTC
CDR3 protein: CASSGPQGYNEQFF
V gene: TRBV3-1
J gene: TRBJ2-1
D gene: TRBD1
clone size: NA

CDR3 DNA: TGCAGTGCTGGACACGGGACAGCGAACTATGGCTACACCTTC
CDR3 protein: CSAGHGTANYGYTF
V gene: TRBV20-1
J gene: TRBJ1-2
D gene: TRBD1
clone size: few

CDR3 DNA: TGTGCCAGCAGCCCCAGACCCGAGTCCGACGAGCAGTACTTC
CDR3 protein: CASSPRPESDEQYF
V gene: TRBV7-9
J gene: TRBJ2-7
D gene: NA
clone size: many

CDR3 DNA: TGTGCCAGCAGCGCAGGGGAAGCAACTAATGAAAAACTGTTTTTT
CDR3 protein: CASSAGEATNEKLFF
V gene: TRBV9
J gene: TRBJ1-4
D gene: NA
clone size: medium-sized

CDR3 DNA: TGTGCCAGCAGGCTGCGGAGGCAGGGGGCGAATTCACCCCTCCACTTT
CDR3 protein: CASRLRRQGANSPLHF
V gene: TRBV3-1
J gene: TRBJ1-6
D gene: TRBD1
clone size: many

CDR3 DNA: TGTGCCAGCAGCCCACCCAGCGCGGGTGAAGCTTTCTTT
CDR3 protein: CASSPPSAGEAFF
V gene: TRBV7-6
J gene: TRBJ1-1
D gene: NA
clone size: many

CDR3 DNA: TGTGCCAGCACCCCAGGAGGGTTCCCAGATACGCAGTATTTT
CDR3 protein: CASTPGGFPDTQYF
V gene: TRBV7-2
J gene: TRBJ2-3
D gene: NA
clone size: NA

CDR3 DNA: TGTGCCAGCAACAACAGGGGGTGGAATGAGCAGTTCTTC
CDR3 protein: CASNNRGWNEQFF
V gene: TRBV7-9
J gene: TRBJ2-1
D gene: TRBD1
clone size: few

CDR3 DNA: TGTGCCAGCAGCTCCGGGTCCCTCGATTCACCCCTCCACTTT
CDR3 protein: CASSSGSLDSPLHF
V gene: TRBV7-7
J gene: TRBJ1-6
D gene: NA
clone size: many

CDR3 DNA: TGCAGTGCTTCTTTGGGGGACCCCATACAGCCCCAGCATTTT
CDR3 protein: CSASLGDPIQPQHF
V gene: TRBV20-1
J gene: TRBJ1-5
D gene: NA
clone size: NA

CDR3 DNA: TGCAGTGCTAGATCGACTAGCGGGAGCTCCTACAATGAGCAGTTCTTC
CDR3 protein: CSARSTSGSSYNEQFF
V gene: TRBV20-1
J gene: TRBJ2-1
D gene: TRBD2
clone size: NA

CDR3 DNA: TGTGCCAGCAGCTCAGACCCCACAGGGGTGTCCTACGAGCAGTACTTC
CDR3 protein: CASSSDPTGVSYEQYF
V gene: TRBV11-2
J gene: TRBJ2-7
D gene: TRBD1
clone size: few

CDR3 DNA: TGCGCCAGCAGCTCAACAGGGCCCGCCTACGAGCAGTACTTC
CDR3 protein: CASSSTGPAYEQYF
V gene: TRBV5-1
J gene: TRBJ2-7
D gene: NA
clone size: NA

CDR3 DNA: TGTGCCGGCTCAACCGGAACTAGCGGAGTACAAGAGACCCAGTACTTC
CDR3 protein: CAGSTGTSGVQETQYF
V gene: TRBV18
J gene: TRBJ2-5
D gene: TRBD2
clone size: few

CDR3 DNA: TGCGCCAGCAGCCAAGATACAGGCGGTAGCACAGATACGCAGTATTTT
CDR3 protein: CASSQDTGGSTDTQYF
V gene: TRBV4-3
J gene: TRBJ2-3
D gene: NA
clone size: NA

CDR3 DNA: TGCGCCAGCAGCGCCCCAGAATGGGATAATTCACCCCTCCACTTT
CDR3 protein: CASSAPEWDNSPLHF
V gene: TRBV5-1
J gene: TRBJ1-6
D gene: NA
clone size: many

CDR3 DNA: TGTGCCAGCAGCTGGACACCGGAGGATGAGCAGTTCTTC
CDR3 protein: CASSWTPEDEQFF
V gene: TRBV27
J gene: TRBJ2-1
D gene: NA
clone size: medium-sized

CDR3 DNA: TGCAGTGCCATCTCCGGGACTAGGTCGTACGAGCAGTACTTC
CDR3 protein: CSAISGTRSYEQYF
V gene: TRBV20-1
J gene: TRBJ2-7
D gene: TRBD2
clone size: few

CDR3 DNA: TGTGCCACCAGTGAGTTCGGGGGCAATCAGCCCCAGCATTTT
CDR3 protein: CATSEFGGNQPQHF
V gene: TRBV24-1
J gene: TRBJ1-5
D gene: NA
clone size: many